This is a list of T cell receptor beta chains from one sample in a study of T-cell memory formation after mild COVID-19. TCRdb itself ran the 5' RACE reads through MiXCR, one entry per CDR3 protein. The data contain about 470,000 distinct CDR3 sequences, around a quarter of them singletons. The sequenced sample consisted of PBMCs or a T cell subset sorted from them (not recorded which). All receptors come from an adult woman who had mild COVID-19 (a few samples of this study predate the infection). Cell type and time point are not known. Each CDR3 is given without its conserved first and last residue.

TRBV21-1,ASSKTRGEETQY
TRBV5-1,ASSLGGWENIQY
TRBV3-1,ATRQGSTDTQY
TRBV29-1,SVVLAGGATDTQY
TRBV29-1,SAPTSNYGYT
TRBV3-1,ASSQVDGNEQY
TRBV12-3/TRBV12-4,ASRPTSGPGNEQF
TRBV10-3,AISATPPGQDEKLF
TRBV12-3/TRBV12-4,ASSLFLGGGRDEQY
TRBV18,ASSPMTGGYEQY
TRBV20-1,SANQLGVGSTDTQY
TRBV12-3/TRBV12-4,ASSTYFEQF
TRBV7-2,ASSLEETSYGYT
TRBV9,ASSVTAFQGLGDTQY
TRBV18,ASSPEAGNTIY
TRBV19,ASSIAIGPRNTGELF
TRBV20-1,SGGGQETQY
TRBV27,ASMGQGAYEQY
TRBV7-2,ASSLTTGGDEQF
TRBV5-1,ASSLFATDTQY
TRBV29-1,SVPGTGAAYEQY
TRBV10-3,AISAGPNQPQH